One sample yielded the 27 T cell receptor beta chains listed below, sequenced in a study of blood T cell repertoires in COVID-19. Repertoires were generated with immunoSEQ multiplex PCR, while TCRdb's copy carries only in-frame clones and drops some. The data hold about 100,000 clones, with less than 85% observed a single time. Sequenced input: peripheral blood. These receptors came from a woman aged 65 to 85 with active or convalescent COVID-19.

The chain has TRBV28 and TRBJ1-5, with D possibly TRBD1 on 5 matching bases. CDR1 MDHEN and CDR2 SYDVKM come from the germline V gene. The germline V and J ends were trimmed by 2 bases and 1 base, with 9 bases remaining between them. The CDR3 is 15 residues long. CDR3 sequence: CASSLIRASNQPQHF. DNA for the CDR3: TGTGCCAGCAGTTTAATCAGGGCCAGCAATCAGCCCCAGCATTTT. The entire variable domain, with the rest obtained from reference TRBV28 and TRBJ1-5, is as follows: DVKVTQSSRYLVKRTGEKVFLECVQDMDHENMFWYRQDPGLGLRLIYFSYDVKMKEKGDIPEGYSVSREKKERFSLILESASTNQTSMYLCASSLIRASNQPQHFGDGTRLSIL.

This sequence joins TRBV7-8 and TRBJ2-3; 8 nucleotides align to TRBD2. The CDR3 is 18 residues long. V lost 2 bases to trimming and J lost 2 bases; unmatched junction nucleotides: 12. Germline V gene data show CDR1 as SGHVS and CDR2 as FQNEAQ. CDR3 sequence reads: CASSLPYRGGESTDTQYF. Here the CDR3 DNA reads TGTGCCAGCAGCTTACCATATCGGGGGGGGGAATCCACAGATACGCAGTATTTT.

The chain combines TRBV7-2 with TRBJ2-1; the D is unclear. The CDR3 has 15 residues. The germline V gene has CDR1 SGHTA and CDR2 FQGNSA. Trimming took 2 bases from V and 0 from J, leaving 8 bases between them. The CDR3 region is CASSLSPFSYNEQFF. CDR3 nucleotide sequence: TGTGCCAGCAGCTTATCCCCCTTCTCCTACAATGAGCAGTTCTTC.

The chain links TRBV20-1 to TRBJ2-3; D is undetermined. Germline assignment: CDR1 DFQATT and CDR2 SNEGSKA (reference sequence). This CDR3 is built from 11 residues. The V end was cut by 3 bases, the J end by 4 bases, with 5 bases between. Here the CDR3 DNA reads TGCAGTGCTAGGGTAGCAGATACGCAGTATTTT. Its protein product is CSARVADTQYF.

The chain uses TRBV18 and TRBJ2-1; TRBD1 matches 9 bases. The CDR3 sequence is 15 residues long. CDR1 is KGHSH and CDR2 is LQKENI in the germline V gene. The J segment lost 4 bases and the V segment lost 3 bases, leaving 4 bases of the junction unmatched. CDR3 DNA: TGTGCCAGCTCACCTGGGACAGGGCTGTACAATGAGCAGTTCTTC. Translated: CASSPGTGLYNEQFF.

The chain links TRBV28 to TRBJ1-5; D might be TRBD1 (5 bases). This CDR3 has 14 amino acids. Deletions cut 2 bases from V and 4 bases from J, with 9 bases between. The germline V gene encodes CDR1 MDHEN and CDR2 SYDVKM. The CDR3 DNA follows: TGTGCCAGCAGTTTAGCGGGGGGTAATCAGCCCCAGCATTTT. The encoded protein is CASSLAGGNQPQHF. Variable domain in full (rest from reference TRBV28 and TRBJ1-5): DVKVTQSSRYLVKRTGEKVFLECVQDMDHENMFWYRQDPGLGLRLIYFSYDVKMKEKGDIPEGYSVSREKKERFSLILESASTNQTSMYLCASSLAGGNQPQHFGDGTRLSIL.

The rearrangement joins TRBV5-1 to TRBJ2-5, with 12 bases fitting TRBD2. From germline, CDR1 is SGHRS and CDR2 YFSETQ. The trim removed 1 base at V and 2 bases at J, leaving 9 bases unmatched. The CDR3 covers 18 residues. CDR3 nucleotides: TGCGCCAGCAGCTTGCCGACTAGCGGGGGCGACTCTCAAGAGACCCAGTACTTC. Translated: CASSLPTSGGDSQETQYF.

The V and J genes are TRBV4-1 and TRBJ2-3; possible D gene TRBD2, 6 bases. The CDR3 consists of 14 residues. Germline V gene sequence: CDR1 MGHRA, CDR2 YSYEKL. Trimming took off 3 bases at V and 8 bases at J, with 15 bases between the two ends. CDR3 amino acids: CASSHPVGGPTQYF. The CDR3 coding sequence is TGCGCCAGCAGCCACCCCGTCGGGGGACCTACGCAGTATTTT.

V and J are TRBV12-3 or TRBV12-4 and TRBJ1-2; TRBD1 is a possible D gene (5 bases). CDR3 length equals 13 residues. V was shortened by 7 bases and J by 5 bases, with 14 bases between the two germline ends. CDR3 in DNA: TGTGCCAGCACCCTCGAACAGGAGTATGGCTACACCTTC. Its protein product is CASTLEQEYGYTF.

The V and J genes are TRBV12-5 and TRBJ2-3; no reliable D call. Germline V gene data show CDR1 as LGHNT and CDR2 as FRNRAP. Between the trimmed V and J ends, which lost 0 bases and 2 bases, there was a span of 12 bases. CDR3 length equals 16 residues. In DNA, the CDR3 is TGTGCTAGTGGTTTGGTACGGAGAGAACTCACAGATACGCAGTATTTT. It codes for CASGLVRRELTDTQYF.

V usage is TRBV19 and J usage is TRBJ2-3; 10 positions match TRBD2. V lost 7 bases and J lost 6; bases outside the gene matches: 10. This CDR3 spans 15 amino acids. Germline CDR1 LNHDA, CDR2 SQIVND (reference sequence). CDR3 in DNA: TGTGCCAGTAAATGGAGAGCGGGGGGGCCCGATACGCAGTATTTT. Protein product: CASKWRAGGPDTQYF.

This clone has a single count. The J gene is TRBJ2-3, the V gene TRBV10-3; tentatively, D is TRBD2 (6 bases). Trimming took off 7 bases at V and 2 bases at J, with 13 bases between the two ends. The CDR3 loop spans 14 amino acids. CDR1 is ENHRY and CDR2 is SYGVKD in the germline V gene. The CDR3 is CAIIGWGDTDTQYF. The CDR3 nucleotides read TGTGCCATCATCGGCTGGGGGGACACAGATACGCAGTATTTT.

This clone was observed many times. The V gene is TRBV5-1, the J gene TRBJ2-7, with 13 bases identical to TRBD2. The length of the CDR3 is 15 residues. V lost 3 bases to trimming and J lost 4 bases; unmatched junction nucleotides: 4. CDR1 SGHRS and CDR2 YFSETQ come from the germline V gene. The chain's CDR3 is CASSSGTSGTYEQYF. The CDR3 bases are TGCGCCAGCAGCTCGGGGACTAGCGGGACGTACGAGCAGTACTTC.

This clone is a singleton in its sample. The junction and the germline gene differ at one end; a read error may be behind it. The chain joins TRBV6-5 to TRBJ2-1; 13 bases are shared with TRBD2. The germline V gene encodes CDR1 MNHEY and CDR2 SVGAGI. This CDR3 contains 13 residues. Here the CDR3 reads CASSLLAGGPWIF. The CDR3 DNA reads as TGTGCCAGCAGTTTACTAGCGGGAGGGCCCTGGATCTTC.

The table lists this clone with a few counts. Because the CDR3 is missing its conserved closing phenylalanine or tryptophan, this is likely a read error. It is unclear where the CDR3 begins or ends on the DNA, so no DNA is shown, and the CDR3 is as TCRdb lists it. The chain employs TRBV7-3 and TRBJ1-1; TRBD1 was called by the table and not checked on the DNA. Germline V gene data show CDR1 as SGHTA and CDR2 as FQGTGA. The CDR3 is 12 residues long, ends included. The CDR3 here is CASSLTGQGARC.

CDR3 sequence reads: CASSFLTSRQETQYF. As DNA, the CDR3 is TGTGCCAGCAGCTTCCTGACTAGCCGACAAGAGACCCAGTACTTC. The rearrangement uses TRBV7-2 and TRBJ2-5; the match to TRBD2 covers 7 bases. This CDR3 spans 15 amino acids. The ends lost 3 bases at V and 2 bases at J; junction bases unmatched: 6. Germline V gives CDR1 SGHTA, CDR2 FQGNSA. The full variable domain, completed using reference TRBV7-2 and TRBJ2-5, is GAGVSQSPSNKVTEKGKDVELRCDPISGHTALYWYRQSLGQGLEFLIYFQGNSAPDKSGLPSDRFSAERTGGSVSTLTIQRTQQEDSAVYLCASSFLTSRQETQYFGPGTRLLVL.

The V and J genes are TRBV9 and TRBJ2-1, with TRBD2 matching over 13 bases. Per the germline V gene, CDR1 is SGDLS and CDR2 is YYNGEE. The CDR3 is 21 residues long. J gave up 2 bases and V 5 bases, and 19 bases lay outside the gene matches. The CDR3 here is CASRDTAELAGGQITYNEQFF. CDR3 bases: TGTGCCAGCAGAGACACGGCAGAACTAGCGGGAGGGCAAATTACCTACAATGAGCAGTTCTTC.

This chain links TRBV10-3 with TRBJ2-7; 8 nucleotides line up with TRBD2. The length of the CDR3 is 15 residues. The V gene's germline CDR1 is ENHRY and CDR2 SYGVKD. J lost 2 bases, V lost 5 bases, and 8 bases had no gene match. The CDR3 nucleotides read TGTGCCATCAGTCCAGTGGTCGGGGGGGCCTACGAGCAGTACTTC. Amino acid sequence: CAISPVVGGAYEQYF.

The CDR3 sequence is CASSYSNAGRGSPLHF. CDR3 sequence (DNA): TGTGCCAGCAGTTACTCGAACGCAGGGAGGGGTTCACCCCTCCACTTT. The chain uses TRBV6-5 and TRBJ1-6, with D possibly TRBD1 on 5 matching bases. Trimming cost V 0 bases and J 9 bases, with 15 bases left between them. The length of the CDR3 is 16 residues. Germline V gene sequence: CDR1 MNHEY, CDR2 SVGAGI.

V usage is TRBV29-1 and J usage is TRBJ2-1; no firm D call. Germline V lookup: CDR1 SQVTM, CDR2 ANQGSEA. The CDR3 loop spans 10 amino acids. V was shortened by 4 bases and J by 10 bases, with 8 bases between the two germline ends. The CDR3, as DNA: TGCAGCGTTGGGAGCTGGGAGCAGTTCTTC. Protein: CSVGSWEQFF.

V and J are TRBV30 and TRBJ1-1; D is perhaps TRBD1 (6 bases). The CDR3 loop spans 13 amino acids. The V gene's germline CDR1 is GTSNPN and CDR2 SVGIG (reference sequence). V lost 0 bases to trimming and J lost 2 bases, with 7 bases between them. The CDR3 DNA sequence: TGTGCCTGGAGTGTACAGGGAAACACTGAAGCTTTCTTT. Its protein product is CAWSVQGNTEAFF.

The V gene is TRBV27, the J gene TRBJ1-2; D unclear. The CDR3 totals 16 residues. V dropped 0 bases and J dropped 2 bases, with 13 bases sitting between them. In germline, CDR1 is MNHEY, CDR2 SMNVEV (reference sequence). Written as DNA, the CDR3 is TGTGCCAGCAGTTTATCCCGGGTAGGAGTCAACTATGGCTACACCTTC. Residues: CASSLSRVGVNYGYTF.

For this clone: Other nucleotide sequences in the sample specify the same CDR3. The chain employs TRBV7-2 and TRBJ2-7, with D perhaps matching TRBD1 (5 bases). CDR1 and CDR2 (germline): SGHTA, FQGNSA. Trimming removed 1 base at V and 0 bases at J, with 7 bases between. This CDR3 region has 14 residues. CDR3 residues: CASSLGGGSYEQYF. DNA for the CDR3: TGTGCCAGCAGCTTAGGGGGCGGCTCCTACGAGCAGTACTTC.

The CDR3 spells CASSLRLAGTDTQYF. CDR3 DNA sequence: TGTGCCAGCAGCTTGCGACTAGCGGGCACAGATACGCAGTATTTT. The chain couples TRBV5-4 to TRBJ2-3; 9 bases are shared with TRBD2. Germline CDR1 is SGHNT and CDR2 is YYREEE (reference sequence). CDR3 length: 15 residues. V was pared by 1 base and J by 1 base, with 1 base of the junction left unmatched.

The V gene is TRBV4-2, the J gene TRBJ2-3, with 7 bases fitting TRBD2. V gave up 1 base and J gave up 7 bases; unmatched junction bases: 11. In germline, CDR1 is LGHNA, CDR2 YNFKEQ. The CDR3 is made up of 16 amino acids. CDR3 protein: CASSQVTREWVYTQYF. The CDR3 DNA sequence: TGTGCCAGCAGCCAAGTCACGCGGGAGTGGGTATATACGCAGTATTTT.

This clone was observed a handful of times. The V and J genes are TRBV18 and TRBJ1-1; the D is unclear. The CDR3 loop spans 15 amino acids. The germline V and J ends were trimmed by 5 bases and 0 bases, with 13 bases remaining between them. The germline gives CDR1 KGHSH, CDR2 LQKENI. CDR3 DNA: TGTGCCAGCTCATTCAAACGAGGGCTGAACACTGAAGCTTTCTTT. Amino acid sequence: CASSFKRGLNTEAFF.

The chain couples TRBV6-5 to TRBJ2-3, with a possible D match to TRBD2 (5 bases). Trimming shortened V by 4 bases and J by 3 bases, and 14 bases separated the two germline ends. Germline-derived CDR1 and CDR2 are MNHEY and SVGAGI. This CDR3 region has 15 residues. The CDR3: CASSSRSLGTDTQYF. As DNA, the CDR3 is TGTGCCAGCAGTTCGCGGTCACTAGGGACAGATACGCAGTATTTT.